The 21 T cell receptor beta chains below were found in one sample sequenced in a study of T cell responses to AZD1222 COVID-19 vaccine. Clones were read by immunoSEQ multiplex PCR, and TCRdb kept only the in-frame ones, dropping some. The sample contains more than 85,000 clones, around 87% of which appear only once. This specimen was peripheral blood, taken 28 days after the second AZD1222 dose. All receptors derive from an adult who received the AZD1222 COVID-19 vaccine.

The table lists this clone with a count of one. The CDR3 sequence is CASSGTSGGSLEQYF. The CDR3 DNA reads TGTGCCAGCAGCGGGACTAGCGGGGGAAGCCTAGAGCAGTACTTC. The V and J genes are TRBV7-9 and TRBJ2-7, with 14 bases aligning to TRBD2. Germline CDR1 is SEHNR and CDR2 is FQNEAQ (reference sequence). The CDR3 has 15 residues. V lost 5 bases, J lost 7 bases, and 7 bases stayed unmatched.

The chain joins TRBV7-3 to TRBJ1-6, with D unclear. Trimming stripped 0 bases from V and 5 bases from J, with 14 bases between. Per germline, CDR1 SGHTA and CDR2 FQGTGA. This CDR3 is 17 amino acids long. The CDR3 coding sequence is TGTGCCAGCAGCTTAACGTCGCAGCGCCGGCATAATTCACCCCTCCACTTT. Protein product: CASSLTSQRRHNSPLHF.

The chain carries TRBV5-1 and TRBJ2-5; tentatively, D is TRBD1 (5 bases). V dropped 1 base and J dropped 3 bases, with 7 bases sitting between them. Germline assignment: CDR1 SGHRS and CDR2 YFSETQ. The CDR3 covers 13 residues. Here the CDR3 DNA reads TGCGCCAGCAGCTTGCCGACAGAAGAGACCCAGTACTTC. This codes for CASSLPTEETQYF.

The chain uses TRBV6-1 and TRBJ1-2; no reliable D call. Trimming removed 0 bases at V and 4 bases at J, with 9 bases between. CDR3 size: 14 residues. Germline-derived CDR1 and CDR2 are MNHNS and SASEGT. CDR3 DNA: TGTGCCAGCAGTGAAGCAGGTCAGCCCTATGGCTACACCTTC. Protein sequence: CASSEAGQPYGYTF.

This clone has just a few counts. The V gene is TRBV6-2 or TRBV6-3, the J gene TRBJ2-7, with D unresolved. This CDR3 contains 14 residues. Germline V lookup: CDR1 MNHEY, CDR2 SVGEGT. V lost 0 bases to trimming and J lost 0 bases, with 6 bases between them. The CDR3 nucleotides read TGTGCCAGCAGTTACTCGACAAACTCCTACGAGCAGTACTTC. Translated: CASSYSTNSYEQYF.

The rearrangement links TRBV28 to TRBJ1-2, with D tentatively TRBD1 (6 bases). This CDR3 is built from 16 residues. V was cut by 4 bases and J by 2 bases, with 17 bases left in between. In germline, CDR1 is MDHEN, CDR2 SYDVKM. As DNA, the CDR3 is TGTGCCAGCAGTTCCCCTACTACAGGGAGCAACTATGGCTACACCTTC. It translates to CASSSPTTGSNYGYTF.

The chain is built from TRBV6-4 and TRBJ1-1; D may be TRBD1 (5 bases). The CDR3 covers 13 residues. V was shortened by 5 bases and J by 4 bases, with 11 bases between the two germline ends. CDR1 is MRHNA and CDR2 is SNTAGT in the germline V gene. CDR3 DNA: TGTGCCAGCAGTCTACAGGAGGGCACTGAAGCTTTCTTT. This translates into CASSLQEGTEAFF.

This clone appeared a few times. Other DNA sequences of this sample code for an identical CDR3. This chain links TRBV18 with TRBJ2-5, with TRBD2 matching over 11 bases. The CDR3 loop spans 16 amino acids. The V and J ends lost 2 bases and 1 base, in that order; junction bases with no gene match: 3. The germline CDR1 and CDR2 sequences are KGHSH and LQKENI. The CDR3 is CASSPRLAGGQETQYF. In DNA, the CDR3 is TGTGCCAGCTCACCAAGGCTAGCGGGAGGCCAAGAGACCCAGTACTTC.

The V call is TRBV5-1, the J call TRBJ2-2; D unclear. V shed 1 base and J shed 0 bases, with 7 bases lying between them. From germline, CDR1 is SGHRS and CDR2 YFSETQ. The CDR3 extends over 15 amino acids. The CDR3 bases are TGCGCCAGCAGCTTGCGTCGTCCGAACACCGGGGAGCTGTTTTTT. Protein product: CASSLRRPNTGELFF. Together with reference TRBV5-1 and TRBJ2-2, the CDR3 gives the full variable domain: KAGVTQTPRYLIKTRGQQVTLSCSPISGHRSVSWYQQTPGQGLQFLFEYFSETQRNKGNFPGRFSGRQFSNSRSEMNVSTLELGDSALYLCASSLRRPNTGELFFGEGSRLTVL.

The count of this clone is one. The chain has TRBV7-2 and TRBJ1-3, with D perhaps matching TRBD1 (5 bases). From germline, CDR1 is SGHTA and CDR2 FQGNSA. The CDR3 totals 20 residues. V was trimmed by 0 bases and J by 0 bases, leaving 21 bases between them. This CDR3 reads CASSLAQGTPNYFSGNTIYF. CDR3 coding DNA: TGTGCCAGCAGCTTAGCTCAAGGGACGCCCAATTACTTCTCTGGAAACACCATATATTTT. Drawing the rest from reference TRBV7-2 and TRBJ1-3, the complete variable domain is GAGVSQSPSNKVTEKGKDVELRCDPISGHTALYWYRQSLGQGLEFLIYFQGNSAPDKSGLPSDRFSAERTGGSVSTLTIQRTQQEDSAVYLCASSLAQGTPNYFSGNTIYFGEGSWLTVV.

The rearrangement links TRBV7-2 to TRBJ1-5; no reliable D call. V lost 1 base and J 7 bases, leaving 8 bases between the germline ends. This CDR3 is built from 13 residues. Germline V CDR1 and CDR2: SGHTA, FQGNSA. The CDR3 is CASSLDRGQPQHF. CDR3 DNA: TGTGCCAGCAGCTTAGACCGGGGACAGCCCCAGCATTTT. Together with reference TRBV7-2 and TRBJ1-5, the CDR3 gives the full variable domain: GAGVSQSPSNKVTEKGKDVELRCDPISGHTALYWYRQSLGQGLEFLIYFQGNSAPDKSGLPSDRFSAERTGGSVSTLTIQRTQQEDSAVYLCASSLDRGQPQHFGDGTRLSIL.

Points on this clone: At one of its ends the junction is not consistent with the germline gene, which may arise from a read error. CDR3: CASGEPTGTQYF. The DNA of the CDR3 is TGTGCCAGTGGCGAGCCGACAGGTACGCAGTATTTT. The chain has TRBV19 and TRBJ2-3, with D maybe TRBD1 (6 bases). The CDR3 spans 12 residues. Germline lookup yields CDR1 LNHDA and CDR2 SQIVND (reference sequence).

CDR3 sequence (DNA): TGTGCCTGGACTAAGACGGGCGCCGGGGAGCTGTTTTTT. Amino acid sequence: CAWTKTGAGELFF. V is TRBV30 and J is TRBJ2-2; D remains unclear. Per the germline V gene, CDR1 is GTSNPN and CDR2 is SVGIG (reference sequence). The CDR3 covers 13 residues. V gave up 4 bases and J gave up 6 bases, with 12 bases separating them.

The chain carries TRBV7-9 and TRBJ1-6, with 10 bases that match TRBD1. This CDR3 has 13 residues. CDR1 is SEHNR, CDR2 FQNEAQ, per germline (reference sequence). V dropped 9 bases and J dropped 8; count of bases not matched to a gene: 4. The CDR3 loop reads CASTGQGDSPLHF. CDR3 bases: TGTGCCAGTACTGGACAGGGGGATTCACCCCTCCACTTT.

This rearrangement joins TRBV7-2 to TRBJ2-7; D is unresolved. The CDR3 covers 16 residues. Trimming took off 8 bases at V and 5 bases at J, with 25 bases between the two ends. Germline CDR1 and CDR2: SGHTA and FQGNSA. CDR3 bases: TGTGCCAGCCACCGACTCCCATCGGTGGGTCTCAACGAGCAGTACTTC. This sequence encodes CASHRLPSVGLNEQYF.

The chain links TRBV9 to TRBJ1-5; no firm D call. Trimming removed 0 bases at V and 4 bases at J, with 5 bases between. The CDR3 sequence is 13 residues long. Germline values: CDR1 SGDLS, CDR2 YYNGEE. The DNA for the CDR3 is TGTGCCAGCAGCGTAGGAAGTAATCAGCCCCAGCATTTT. It encodes CASSVGSNQPQHF.

CDR3 DNA: TGTGCCAGCAGTGGCCCCGGGACTAGCGGGGGGATAAGGAATGAGCAGTTCTTC. Translated: CASSGPGTSGGIRNEQFF. The chain uses TRBV2 and TRBJ2-1; 15 nucleotides match TRBD2. The CDR3 spans 18 residues. The germline gives CDR1 SNHLY, CDR2 FYNNEI. J lost 7 bases, V lost 4 bases, and 11 bases had no gene match.

The gene calls are TRBV6-5 and TRBJ1-1; D might be TRBD1 (5 bases). Germline loops: CDR1 MNHEY, CDR2 SVGAGI. The CDR3 totals 15 residues. Trimming took off 6 bases at V and 3 bases at J, with 17 bases between the two ends. The CDR3, as DNA: TGTGCCAGCAGCCCAGGGAGGGCGCCGGACACTGAAGCTTTCTTT. It specifies CASSPGRAPDTEAFF.

This clone was detected only a few times. The chain recombines TRBV27 with TRBJ2-1; D gene uncertain. Germline V gene sequence: CDR1 MNHEY, CDR2 SMNVEV (reference sequence). The V end was cut by 5 bases, the J end by 0 bases, with 14 bases between. The CDR3 covers 16 residues. CDR3: CASSPLAQSSYNEQFF. DNA of the CDR3: TGTGCCAGCAGTCCCCTTGCGCAAAGCTCCTACAATGAGCAGTTCTTC.

This rearrangement joins TRBV4-1 to TRBJ2-2, with 7 bases identical to TRBD1. Unmatched junction bases numbered 4, after V lost 5 bases and J lost 1 base. This CDR3 has 15 residues. The germline gives CDR1 MGHRA, CDR2 YSYEKL. CDR3 loop: CASSSRTGNTGELFF. The CDR3 nucleotides read TGCGCCAGCAGCTCGCGGACAGGGAACACCGGGGAGCTGTTTTTT.

V usage is TRBV13 and J usage is TRBJ1-4, with 7 bases aligning to TRBD1. V gave up 3 bases and J gave up 1 base; unmatched junction bases: 2. The CDR3 is 15 residues long. Germline CDR1 reads PRHDT; CDR2 reads FYEKMQ (reference sequence). CDR3 bases: TGTGCCAGCAGCTTGCGACAGGGAACTAATGAAAAACTGTTTTTT. It encodes CASSLRQGTNEKLFF.